Presented here are 17 T cell receptor beta chains from one specimen sequenced in a study of shared clonotypes between healthy human individuals. Clones were read by immunoSEQ multiplex PCR, and TCRdb kept only the in-frame ones, dropping some. Of over a million clones listed, around 95% are singletons. The sequencing sample was made of naive CD4+ T cells sorted from blood. Subset denoted: CD45RA+ positively selected. The receptors derive from a man aged 25 to 40 in good health.

This clone was counted a few times. The rearrangement uses TRBV11-2 and TRBJ1-2; tentative D call: TRBD1 (5 bases). The CDR3 length is 16 residues. CDR1 is SGHAT, CDR2 FQNNGV, per germline. V was cut by 5 bases and J by 0 bases, with 16 bases left in between. CDR3 DNA sequence: TGTGCCAGCAGCGCCACCGGGGCCTATTCTAACTATGGCTACACCTTC. Its protein is CASSATGAYSNYGYTF.

The chain is built from TRBV2 and TRBJ1-3; D remains unclear. Trimming removed 6 bases at V and 0 bases at J, with 15 bases between. Germline V gene sequence: CDR1 SNHLY, CDR2 FYNNEI. This CDR3 comprises 16 residues. The CDR3: CASSKRRNSSGNTIYF. Written as DNA, the CDR3 is TGTGCCAGCAGCAAAAGGAGGAACAGCTCTGGAAACACCATATATTTT. The full variable domain, in which reference TRBV2 and TRBJ1-3 provide the parts outside the CDR3, is EPEVTQTPSHQVTQMGQEVILRCVPISNHLYFYWYRQILGQKVEFLVSFYNNEISEKSEIFDDQFSVERPDGSNFTLKIRSTKLEDSAMYFCASSKRRNSSGNTIYFGEGSWLTVV.

The chain recombines TRBV5-6 with TRBJ2-1; 7 positions match TRBD2. V lost 4 bases to trimming and J lost 8 bases; unmatched junction nucleotides: 12. The CDR3 has 15 amino acids. The germline V gene has CDR1 SGHDT and CDR2 YYEEEE. The chain's CDR3 is CASSPLGGRDYEQFF. In DNA, the CDR3 is TGTGCCAGCAGCCCATTAGGAGGGAGGGATTATGAGCAGTTCTTC.

This clone came up once. CDR3 sequence: CASSLARWYEQYF. Written as DNA, the CDR3 is TGTGCCAGCAGCTTAGCCAGGTGGTACGAGCAGTACTTC. The chain uses TRBV11-2 and TRBJ2-7; D is unresolved. The CDR3 is 13 amino acids. Trimming took off 1 base at V and 4 bases at J, with 8 bases between the two ends. The germline CDR1 and CDR2 sequences are SGHAT and FQNNGV.

The gene calls are TRBV7-6 and TRBJ1-3; 8 nucleotides line up with TRBD1. Germline-derived CDR1 and CDR2 are SGHVS and FNYEAQ. This CDR3 is 17 amino acids long. The junction had 9 bases not matched to a gene; V was cut back by 3 bases and J by 2 bases. CDR3 nucleotide sequence: TGTGCCAGCAGCTTGATTTCAGGGGGCGCCCCTGGAAACACCATATATTTT. Protein: CASSLISGGAPGNTIYF.

The chain couples TRBV29-1 to TRBJ1-1; 7 nucleotides agree with TRBD1. Germline loops: CDR1 SQVTM, CDR2 ANQGSEA. The CDR3 is 14 residues long. The J segment lost 5 bases and the V segment lost 4 bases, leaving 10 bases of the junction unmatched. This chain's CDR3 is CSVGWKGANTEAFF. In nucleotides, the CDR3 is TGCAGCGTTGGTTGGAAGGGGGCGAATACTGAAGCTTTCTTT. Variable domain in full (rest from reference TRBV29-1 and TRBJ1-1): SAVISQKPSRDICQRGTSLTIQCQVDSQVTMMFWYRQQPGQSLTLIATANQGSEATYESGFVIDKFPISRPNLTFSTLTVSNMSPEDSSIYLCSVGWKGANTEAFFGQGTRLTVV.

This chain connects TRBV5-1 to TRBJ1-2; a possible D gene is TRBD1 (5 bases). The V end lost 1 base, the J end lost 8 bases, and 15 bases lay between the germline ends. Germline-derived CDR1 and CDR2 are SGHRS and YFSETQ. This CDR3 is built from 14 residues. The CDR3 sequence is CASSLSGTPMGYTF. Here the CDR3 DNA reads TGCGCCAGCAGCTTGTCCGGGACGCCAATGGGCTACACCTTC.

The V and J genes are TRBV7-2 and TRBJ2-1; D is ambiguous. V lost 4 bases and J 4 bases, leaving 8 bases between the germline ends. The CDR3 covers 13 residues. In germline, CDR1 is SGHTA, CDR2 FQGNSA. In DNA form, the CDR3 reads TGTGCCAGCAGCTCCCGATTATACAATGAGCAGTTCTTC. This sequence encodes CASSSRLYNEQFF.

The V call is TRBV4-1, the J call TRBJ2-7, with D possibly being TRBD1 (6 bases). Germline V gene lookup returns CDR1 MGHRA and CDR2 YSYEKL. This CDR3 has 15 amino acids. The V and J ends lost 0 bases and 2 bases respectively, with 11 bases between them. Here the CDR3 DNA reads TGCGCCAGCAGCCAAGATCCGACAGGAACCTACGAGCAGTACTTC. Translating gives CASSQDPTGTYEQYF.

This chain connects TRBV7-2 to TRBJ1-5; the match to TRBD1 covers 7 bases. In germline, CDR1 is SGHTA, CDR2 FQGNSA. V dropped 5 bases and J dropped 2; count of bases not matched to a gene: 15. This CDR3 region has 18 residues. The CDR3 reads CASSHLRDRAEGNQPQHF. CDR3 nucleotides: TGTGCCAGCAGCCACCTCCGAGACAGGGCAGAAGGCAATCAGCCCCAGCATTTT.

The chain links TRBV14 to TRBJ1-5; D ambiguous. The CDR3 is made up of 14 amino acids. CDR1 is SGHDN, CDR2 FVKESK, per germline. V lost 2 bases and J lost 3, with 8 bases in between. The CDR3 spells CASSQSGVNQPQHF. DNA for the CDR3: TGTGCCAGCAGCCAAAGTGGGGTCAATCAGCCCCAGCATTTT.

The rearrangement joins TRBV7-9 to TRBJ2-5, with no clear D. The V gene lost 0 bases and the J gene lost 10 bases, with 9 bases spanning the gap. The CDR3 contains 12 residues. In germline, CDR1 is SEHNR, CDR2 FQNEAQ (reference sequence). Here the CDR3 reads CASSLAYSGQYF. The DNA for the CDR3 is TGTGCCAGCAGCTTAGCGTACAGTGGCCAGTACTTC.

The genes are TRBV28 and TRBJ1-2; weak D call: TRBD1 (5 bases). Trimming pared 5 bases from V and 6 bases from J, leaving 10 bases between. Germline lookup yields CDR1 MDHEN and CDR2 SYDVKM. This CDR3 has 12 amino acids. The CDR3 DNA follows: TGTGCCAGCAGTGGGACGGGGAATGGCTACACCTTC. Its translation: CASSGTGNGYTF.

The V and J genes are TRBV10-1 and TRBJ2-3, with D perhaps TRBD1 (5 bases). Between the trimmed V and J ends, which lost 4 bases and 0 bases, there was a span of 11 bases. CDR1 is WNHNN and CDR2 is SYGVQD in the germline V gene (reference sequence). The CDR3 contains 15 residues. CDR3 region: CASSGGQGSTDTQYF. DNA of the CDR3: TGCGCCAGCAGTGGCGGCCAGGGTAGCACAGATACGCAGTATTTT.

The chain's CDR3 is CASSAGTSGNEQFF. The CDR3 bases are TGCGCCAGCAGTGCCGGGACTAGCGGCAATGAGCAGTTCTTC. The chain combines TRBV10-2 with TRBJ2-1, with TRBD2 matching over 11 bases. Trimming took 4 bases from V and 6 from J; bases not matched to a gene: 2. The CDR3 sequence is 14 residues long. From germline, CDR1 is WSHSY and CDR2 SAAADI.

V usage is TRBV29-1 and J usage is TRBJ2-1; 7 nucleotides align to TRBD2. The J segment lost 3 bases and the V segment lost 6 bases, leaving 11 bases of the junction unmatched. The CDR3 is made up of 15 amino acids. Germline CDR1 is SQVTM and CDR2 is ANQGSEA. The CDR3 spells CSVLGKASGYNEQFF. CDR3 sequence (DNA): TGCAGCGTCCTTGGTAAGGCTAGCGGCTACAATGAGCAGTTCTTC.

The chain employs TRBV5-1 and TRBJ2-1; D not resolved. Deletions cut 4 bases from V and 0 bases from J, with 11 bases between. In germline, CDR1 is SGHRS, CDR2 YFSETQ. The CDR3 extends over 15 amino acids. The CDR3 here is CASSASLSSYNEQFF. As DNA, the CDR3 is TGCGCCAGCAGCGCGTCCCTCAGCTCCTACAATGAGCAGTTCTTC.